The next 6 T cell receptor beta chains were all read from a single sample in a study of shared clonotypes between healthy human individuals. Only in-frame clones appear in the TCRdb table, and some are missing; sequencing was by immunoSEQ multiplex PCR. The sample consists of 550,000 to 600,000 clones, roughly 79% of them appearing once. Sequencing was done on a sample of PBMCs. These receptors came from a woman in her thirties or forties in good health. Some clones in this sample may be carry-over from other donors' samples.

This clone was seen a single time. A read error may explain this, as a much larger clone is one base away. The gene calls are TRBV28 and TRBJ1-1, with a possible D match to TRBD1 (6 bases). CDR3 length equals 14 residues. The germline gives CDR1 MDHEN, CDR2 SYDVKM. The CDR3 sequence: CASSRGGLNTEALF. The CDR3 DNA reads TGTGCCAGCAGCCGCGGGGGGCTGAACACTGAAGCTCTCTTT.

This clone appeared a single time. V gene TRBV7-9 combines with J gene TRBJ2-3, with D uncertain. This CDR3 is 15 amino acids long. Per the germline V gene, CDR1 is SEHNR and CDR2 is FQNEAQ (reference sequence). V gave up 5 bases and J gave up 5 bases, with 17 bases separating them. Here the CDR3 DNA reads TGTGCCAGCAGCCCGACGGGCAGAAGTGAAGATACGCAGTATTTT. Residues: CASSPTGRSEDTQYF.

This clone was found once. V is TRBV6-5 and J is TRBJ1-2, with 7 bases that match TRBD1. The germline gives CDR1 MNHEY, CDR2 SVGAGI. The trim removed 8 bases at V and 4 bases at J, leaving 7 bases unmatched. The CDR3 spans 13 residues. CDR3 nucleotide sequence: TGTGCCAGCGGCACAGGGGCCCGCTATGGCTACACCTTC. It encodes CASGTGARYGYTF.

With regard to this clone: The same CDR3 also results from other DNA sequences found in this sample. The rearrangement joins TRBV28 to TRBJ1-2; TRBD1 is a possible D gene (6 bases). The V end was cut by 3 bases, the J end by 1 base, with 6 bases between. Germline V gives CDR1 MDHEN, CDR2 SYDVKM. This CDR3 spans 13 amino acids. The DNA of the CDR3 is TGTGCCAGCAGTTTGGACAGTAACTATGGCTACACCTTC. It encodes CASSLDSNYGYTF.

V usage is TRBV5-4 and J usage is TRBJ1-4; D perhaps matches TRBD1 (5 bases). Per germline, CDR1 SGHNT and CDR2 YYREEE (reference sequence). V lost 4 bases to trimming and J lost 0 bases, with 13 bases between them. This CDR3 is built from 16 residues. In DNA, the CDR3 is TGTGCCAGCAGCCAGGGACCGTTTGCAACTAATGAAAAACTGTTTTTT. Its translation: CASSQGPFATNEKLFF.

V gene TRBV7-2 combines with J gene TRBJ2-1; D not certain. Germline lookup yields CDR1 SGHTA and CDR2 FQGNSA. The V end lost 0 bases, the J end lost 6 bases, and 9 bases lay between the germline ends. The CDR3 extends over 14 amino acids. The CDR3 coding sequence is TGTGCCAGCAGCTTAGCTCCGCTAGGCAATGAGCAGTTCTTC. It codes for CASSLAPLGNEQFF.